This entry features one T cell receptor (beta chain) sequence. Its specificity is unknown. Here immunoSEQ multiplex PCR was the method, and the copy in TCRdb shows in-frame clones only, minus some. The sample carries roughly 49,000 clones, 87% recorded once. CDR3 length: 15 amino acids. Between the trimmed V and J ends, which lost 4 bases and 2 bases, there was a span of 9 bases. Germline CDR1 LGHDT, CDR2 YNNKEL (reference sequence). The data originate from a study of T cell responses to AZD1222 COVID-19 vaccine. Overall study findings and caveats: Sampling that yielded the repertoires occurred only after the peak T cell response. Donor demographics were predominantly white British with a female majority; clonal diversity may be underestimated.

The receptor was isolated from an adult who received the AZD1222 COVID-19 vaccine. Sequences were derived from peripheral blood, sampled 28 days after the second AZD1222 dose. The chain has TRBV3-1 (or the pseudogene TRBV3-2) and TRBJ2-6; D perhaps matches TRBD2 (6 bases). The CDR3 region has the DNA TGTGCCAGCAGCCCTTCGGGGGCTGGGGCCAACGTCCTGACTTTC. As protein: CASSPSGAGANVLTF.